This TCR beta chain was found in a study of PD-1 blockade in classical Hodgkin lymphoma. Findings of the study overall: Reported baseline diversity: healthy donors highest, relapsed/refractory patients lowest. No one has yet defined what causes the repertoire differences, which may be disease activity or prior therapy.

Points on this clone: Its specificity is unknown.

Looked up from germline, CDR1 is MRHNA and CDR2 is SNTAGT. J was trimmed by 7 bases and V by 6 bases; bases with no gene match: 9. CDR3 size: 14 residues. Time point noted: newly diagnosed, previously untreated cHL patient sample. Researchers used newly diagnosed, untreated classical Hodgkin lymphoma PBMCs for comparison. The protocol was immunoSEQ multiplex PCR, while the TCRdb copy is restricted to in-frame clones and leaves out a portion. The table records about 30,000 clones, approximately 90% of them present only once. The source material was peripheral blood mononuclear cells (PBMCs). The sequence came from a human donor with classical Hodgkin lymphoma. V is TRBV6-4 and J is TRBJ1-2; 9 bases line up with TRBD1. The CDR3 bases are TGTGCCAGCAGAACCGGGACAGGGAGTGCTGGCTACACCTTC. This sequence encodes CASRTGTGSAGYTF.